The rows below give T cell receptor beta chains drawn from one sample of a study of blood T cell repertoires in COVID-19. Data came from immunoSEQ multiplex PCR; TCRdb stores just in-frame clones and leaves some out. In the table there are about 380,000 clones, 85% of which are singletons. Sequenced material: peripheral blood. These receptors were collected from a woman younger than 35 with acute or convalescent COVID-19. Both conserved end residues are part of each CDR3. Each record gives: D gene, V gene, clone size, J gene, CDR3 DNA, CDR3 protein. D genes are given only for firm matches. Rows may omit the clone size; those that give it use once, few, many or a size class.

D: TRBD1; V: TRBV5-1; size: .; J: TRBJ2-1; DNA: TGCGCCAGCAATTTAGGGGACAGGGACTACAATGAGCAGTTCTTC; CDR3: CASNLGDRDYNEQFF
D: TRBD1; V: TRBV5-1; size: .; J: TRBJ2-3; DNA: TGCGCCAGCAGCTCCCGACTTACGACAGGGGGCACAGATACGCAGTATTTT; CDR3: CASSSRLTTGGTDTQYF
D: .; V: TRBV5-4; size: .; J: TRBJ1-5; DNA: TGTGCCAGCAGCTTGTTCGGCAGGGATGACCAGCCCCAGCATTTT; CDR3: CASSLFGRDDQPQHF
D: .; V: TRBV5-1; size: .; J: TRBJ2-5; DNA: TGCGCCAGCAGCTTGTTTAGCCGGAGAGGGGAGACCCAGTACTTC; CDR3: CASSLFSRRGETQYF
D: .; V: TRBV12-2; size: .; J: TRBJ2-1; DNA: TGTGCAAGTCGCTTAGCAGGGGCCACTTACAATGAGCAGTTCTTC; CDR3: CASRLAGATYNEQFF
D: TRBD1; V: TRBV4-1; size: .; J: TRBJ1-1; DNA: TGCGCCAGCCGCTTAGGGACAGGGGCGAACACTGAAGCTTTCTTT; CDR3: CASRLGTGANTEAFF
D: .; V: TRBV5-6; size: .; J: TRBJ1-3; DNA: TGTGCCAGCAGCTTCACCGAGGACAGCTCTGGAAACACCATATATTTT; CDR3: CASSFTEDSSGNTIYF
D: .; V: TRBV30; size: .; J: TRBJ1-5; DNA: TGTGCCTGGAGTGTACTGGCGGATAGCAATCAGCCCCAGCATTTT; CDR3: CAWSVLADSNQPQHF
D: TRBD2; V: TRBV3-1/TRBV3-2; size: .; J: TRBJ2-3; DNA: TGTGCCAGCAGCCAAGGGTTGGGACCGGGACTAGCGGGAGTAGGCACAGATACGCAGTATTTT; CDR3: CASSQGLGPGLAGVGTDTQYF
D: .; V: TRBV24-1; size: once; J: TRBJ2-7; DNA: TGTGCCACCAGTGATTCTGGCAGCTACGAGCAGTACTTC; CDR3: CATSDSGSYEQYF
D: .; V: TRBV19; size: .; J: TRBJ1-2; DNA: TGTGCCAGTAGTATATGGGGAGATGGCTACACCTTC; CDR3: CASSIWGDGYTF